This entry lists 8 T cell receptor beta chains sequenced from one sample in a study of cytomegalovirus exposure and HLA in healthy donors. Use of 60 Vbeta and 13 Jbeta primers characterized the PCR. Sequenced by immunoSEQ multiplex PCR; TCRdb stores in-frame clones only, minus some. This table holds about 230,000 clones, about 80% found once. The sequenced sample consisted of PBMCs. These receptors all come from a woman aged 40 to 55 in good health and CMV-seronegative.

The chain has TRBV6-1 and TRBJ1-1; 7 nucleotides line up with TRBD1. The J segment lost 4 bases and the V segment lost 7 bases, leaving 9 bases of the junction unmatched. This CDR3 is 14 amino acids long. Germline CDR1 MNHNS, CDR2 SASEGT. This CDR3 is CASILDRVVTEAFF. CDR3 nucleotide sequence: TGTGCCAGCATTCTCGACAGGGTGGTCACTGAAGCTTTCTTT.

The V and J genes are TRBV9 and TRBJ1-1, with D tentatively TRBD1 (6 bases). CDR1 is SGDLS, CDR2 YYNGEE, per germline. V was clipped by 3 bases and J by 3 bases, with 9 bases between them. The CDR3 has 13 residues. In nucleotides, the CDR3 is TGTGCCAGCAGCGGGACAGTGGACACTGAAGCTTTCTTT. It is translated as CASSGTVDTEAFF.

This chain uses TRBV5-4 with TRBJ2-5; 14 nucleotides agree with TRBD2. The CDR3 contains 16 residues. Trimming at V came to 2 bases and at J to 5 bases, leaving 5 bases not matched to a gene. CDR1 and CDR2 from the germline V gene are SGHNT and YYREEE (reference sequence). The CDR3 DNA sequence: TGTGCCAGCAGCTTCAGACTAGCGGGGGGGCAGGAGACCCAGTACTTC. Translated, it gives CASSFRLAGGQETQYF.

The genes are TRBV7-9 and TRBJ2-7; no firm D call. V was shortened by 1 base and J by 4 bases, with 5 bases between the two germline ends. CDR3 size: 12 residues. Germline CDR1 SEHNR, CDR2 FQNEAQ (reference sequence). The DNA of the CDR3 is TGTGCCAGCAGCTTAGTCAGGTACGAGCAGTACTTC. It encodes CASSLVRYEQYF.

The chain uses TRBV4-1 and TRBJ2-2; 7 bases are shared with TRBD1. The CDR3 extends over 14 amino acids. J lost 7 bases, V lost 0 bases, and 2 bases had no gene match. Germline V gene lookup returns CDR1 MGHRA and CDR2 YSYEKL. The CDR3 nucleotides are TGCGCCAGCAGCCAAGAAGGGGGCAGCGGGGAGCTGTTTTTT. Its protein product is CASSQEGGSGELFF.

This rearrangement joins TRBV14 to TRBJ2-7, with 11 positions matching TRBD2. Germline V CDR1 and CDR2: SGHDN, FVKESK. J gave up 0 bases and V 1 base, and 5 bases lay outside the gene matches. CDR3 size: 17 residues. The CDR3 nucleotides are TGTGCCAGCAGCCAAGGGCGAGGGACTAGCGGCTCCTACGAGCAGTACTTC. Translated: CASSQGRGTSGSYEQYF. The variable domain in full, completed from reference TRBV14 and TRBJ2-7, reads EAGVTQFPSHSVIEKGQTVTLRCDPISGHDNLYWYRRVMGKEIKFLLHFVKESKQDESGMPNNRFLAERTGGTYSTLKVQPAELEDSGVYFCASSQGRGTSGSYEQYFGPGTRLTVT.

The chain is built from TRBV7-9 and TRBJ1-2; D remains ambiguous. The CDR3 contains 12 residues. Germline V gene lookup returns CDR1 SEHNR and CDR2 FQNEAQ (reference sequence). V gave up 7 bases and J gave up 7 bases, with 13 bases separating them. The CDR3: CASTLLSSGYTF. In nucleotides, the CDR3 is TGTGCCAGCACCTTGCTTTCCAGTGGCTACACCTTC.

The chain links TRBV2 to TRBJ2-2, with 7 bases fitting TRBD1. Germline assignment: CDR1 SNHLY and CDR2 FYNNEI. V lost 0 bases, J lost 4 bases, and 2 bases stayed unmatched. The CDR3 has 15 amino acids. CDR3 sequence: CASSEARTGTGELFF. CDR3 coding DNA: TGTGCCAGCAGTGAAGCCAGGACAGGCACCGGGGAGCTGTTTTTT.